The clone carrying this T cell receptor (beta chain) was picked up a small number of times. Its target is unknown. The CDR3 loop spans 14 amino acids. The germline V gene encodes CDR1 SGHTA and CDR2 FQGNSA. The junction had 4 bases not matched to a gene; V was cut back by 6 bases and J by 4 bases. TCRdb reprocessed the 5' RACE reads via MiXCR and lists one record per CDR3 protein. Here the sample spans around 50,000 distinct CDR3 sequences, 25% to 30% being singletons. Study-level results: In terms of TCR gene usage, tumor memory CD4+ T cells clustered together with blood and lymph node memory CD4+ cells, as well as with lymph node naive CD4+ cells. Tumor-infiltrating Treg TCR alpha and beta sequences overlapped most with tumor naive CD4+ T cells, then blood naive.

This clonotype originated in a female donor with breast cancer. The rearrangement links TRBV7-2 to TRBJ1-1, with 11 bases fitting TRBD1. Sequencing was carried out using tumor-infiltrating memory CD4+ T cells sorted from the breast tumor. Subset given: memory CD4+ T cells, CD4+CD45RO+CD25-. The CDR3 here is CASSGQGASTEAFF. CDR3 sequence (DNA): TGTGCCAGCAGTGGACAGGGGGCCAGCACTGAAGCTTTCTTT.